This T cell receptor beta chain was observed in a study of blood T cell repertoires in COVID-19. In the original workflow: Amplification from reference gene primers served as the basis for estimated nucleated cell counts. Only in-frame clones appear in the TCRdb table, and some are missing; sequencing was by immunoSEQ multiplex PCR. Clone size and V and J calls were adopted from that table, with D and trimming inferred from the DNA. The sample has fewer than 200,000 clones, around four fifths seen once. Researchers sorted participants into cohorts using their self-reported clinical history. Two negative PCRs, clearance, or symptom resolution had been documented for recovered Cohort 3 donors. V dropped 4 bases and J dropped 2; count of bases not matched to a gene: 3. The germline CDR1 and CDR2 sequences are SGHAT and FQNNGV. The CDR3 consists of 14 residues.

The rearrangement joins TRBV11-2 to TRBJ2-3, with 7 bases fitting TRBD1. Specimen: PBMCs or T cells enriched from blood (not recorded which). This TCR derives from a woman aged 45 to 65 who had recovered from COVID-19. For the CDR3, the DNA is TGTGCCAGCAGCTCTGGGACAGCCACAGATACGCAGTATTTT. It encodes CASSSGTATDTQYF.